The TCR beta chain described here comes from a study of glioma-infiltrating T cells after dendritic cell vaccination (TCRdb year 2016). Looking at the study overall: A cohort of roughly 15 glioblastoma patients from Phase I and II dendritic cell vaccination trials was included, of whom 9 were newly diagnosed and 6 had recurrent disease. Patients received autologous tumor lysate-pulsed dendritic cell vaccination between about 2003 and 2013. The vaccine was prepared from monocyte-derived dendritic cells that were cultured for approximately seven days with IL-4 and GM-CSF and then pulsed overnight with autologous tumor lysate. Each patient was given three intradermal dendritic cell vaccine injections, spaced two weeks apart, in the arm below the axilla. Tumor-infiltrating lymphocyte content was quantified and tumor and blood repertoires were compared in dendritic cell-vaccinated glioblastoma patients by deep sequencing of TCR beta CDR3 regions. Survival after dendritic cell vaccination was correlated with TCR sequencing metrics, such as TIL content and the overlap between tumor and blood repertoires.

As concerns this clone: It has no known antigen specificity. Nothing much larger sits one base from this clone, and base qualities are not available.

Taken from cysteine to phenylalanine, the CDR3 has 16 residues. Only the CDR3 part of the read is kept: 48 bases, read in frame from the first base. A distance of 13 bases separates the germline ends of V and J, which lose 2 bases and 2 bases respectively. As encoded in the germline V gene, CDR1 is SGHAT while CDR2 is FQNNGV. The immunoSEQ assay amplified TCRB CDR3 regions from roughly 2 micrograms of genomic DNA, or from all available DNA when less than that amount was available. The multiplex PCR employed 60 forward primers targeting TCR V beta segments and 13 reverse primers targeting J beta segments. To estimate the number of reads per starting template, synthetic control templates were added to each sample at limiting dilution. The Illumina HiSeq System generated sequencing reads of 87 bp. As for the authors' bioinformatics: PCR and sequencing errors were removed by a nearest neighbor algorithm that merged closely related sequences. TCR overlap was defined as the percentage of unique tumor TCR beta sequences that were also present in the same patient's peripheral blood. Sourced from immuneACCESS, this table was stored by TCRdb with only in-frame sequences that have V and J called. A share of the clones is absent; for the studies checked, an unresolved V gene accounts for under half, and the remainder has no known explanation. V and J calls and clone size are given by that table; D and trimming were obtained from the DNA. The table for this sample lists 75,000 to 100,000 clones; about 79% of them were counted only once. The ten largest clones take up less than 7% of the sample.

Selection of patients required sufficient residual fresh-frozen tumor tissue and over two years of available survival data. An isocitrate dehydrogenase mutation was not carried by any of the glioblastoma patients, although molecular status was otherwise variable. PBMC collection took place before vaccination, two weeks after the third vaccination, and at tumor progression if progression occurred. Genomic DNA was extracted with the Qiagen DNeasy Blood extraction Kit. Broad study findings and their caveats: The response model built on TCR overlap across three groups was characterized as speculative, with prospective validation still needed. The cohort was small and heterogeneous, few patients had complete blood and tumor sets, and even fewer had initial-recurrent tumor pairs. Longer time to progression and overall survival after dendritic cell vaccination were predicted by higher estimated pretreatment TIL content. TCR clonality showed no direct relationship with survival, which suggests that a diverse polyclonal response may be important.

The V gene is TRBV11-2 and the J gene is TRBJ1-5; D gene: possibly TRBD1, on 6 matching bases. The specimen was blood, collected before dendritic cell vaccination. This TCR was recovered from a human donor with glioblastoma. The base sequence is TGTGCCAGCAGCTTATTAGGGGGGGCCGGCAATCAGCCCCAGCATTTT. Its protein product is CASSLLGGAGNQPQHF.